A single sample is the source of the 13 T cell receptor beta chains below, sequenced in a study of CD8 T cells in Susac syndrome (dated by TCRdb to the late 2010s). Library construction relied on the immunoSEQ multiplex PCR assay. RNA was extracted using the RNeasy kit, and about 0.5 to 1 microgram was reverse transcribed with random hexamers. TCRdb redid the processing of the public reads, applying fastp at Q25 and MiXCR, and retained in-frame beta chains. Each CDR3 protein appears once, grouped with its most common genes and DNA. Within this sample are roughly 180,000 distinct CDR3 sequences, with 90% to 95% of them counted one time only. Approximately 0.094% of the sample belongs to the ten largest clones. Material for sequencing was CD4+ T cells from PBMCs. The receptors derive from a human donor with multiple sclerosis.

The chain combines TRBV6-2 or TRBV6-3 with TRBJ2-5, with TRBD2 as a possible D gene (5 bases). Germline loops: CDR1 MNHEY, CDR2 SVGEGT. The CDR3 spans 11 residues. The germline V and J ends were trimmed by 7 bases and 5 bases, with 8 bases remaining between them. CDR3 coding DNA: TGTGCCAGCACCTCGGGGGAGACCCAGTACTTC. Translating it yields CASTSGETQYF.

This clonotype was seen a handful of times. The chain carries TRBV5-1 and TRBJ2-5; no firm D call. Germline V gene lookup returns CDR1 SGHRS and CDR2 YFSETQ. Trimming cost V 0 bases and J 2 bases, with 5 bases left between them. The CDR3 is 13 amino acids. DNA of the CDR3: TGCGCCAGCAGCTTGGTGCTGCAAGAGACCCAGTACTTC. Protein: CASSLVLQETQYF.

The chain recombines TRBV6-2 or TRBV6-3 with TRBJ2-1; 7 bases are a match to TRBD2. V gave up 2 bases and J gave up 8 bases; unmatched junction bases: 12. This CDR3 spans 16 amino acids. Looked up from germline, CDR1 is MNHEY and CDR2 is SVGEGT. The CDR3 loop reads CASSYLQGGFGDEQFF. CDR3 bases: TGTGCCAGCAGTTACCTCCAGGGAGGGTTCGGCGATGAGCAGTTCTTC.

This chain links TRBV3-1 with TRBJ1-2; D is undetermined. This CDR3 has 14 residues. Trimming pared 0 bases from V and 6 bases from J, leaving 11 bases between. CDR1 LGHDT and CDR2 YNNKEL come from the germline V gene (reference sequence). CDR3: CASSQEGFRHGYTF. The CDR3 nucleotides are TGTGCCAGCAGCCAAGAGGGATTCCGACATGGCTACACCTTC.

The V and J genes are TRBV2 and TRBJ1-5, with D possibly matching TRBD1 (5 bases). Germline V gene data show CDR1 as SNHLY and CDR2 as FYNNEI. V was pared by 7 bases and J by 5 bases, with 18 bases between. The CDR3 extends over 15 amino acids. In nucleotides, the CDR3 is TGTGCCAGCACCTCGGAGGGGCAGGGCCATCAGCCCCAGCATTTT. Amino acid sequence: CASTSEGQGHQPQHF.

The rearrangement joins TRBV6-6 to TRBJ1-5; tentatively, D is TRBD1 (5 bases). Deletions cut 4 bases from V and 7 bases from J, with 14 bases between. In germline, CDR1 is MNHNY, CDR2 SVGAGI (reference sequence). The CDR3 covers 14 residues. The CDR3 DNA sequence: TGTGCCAGCAGTTCCGGGACTGCGATACAGCCCCAGCATTTT. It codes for CASSSGTAIQPQHF.

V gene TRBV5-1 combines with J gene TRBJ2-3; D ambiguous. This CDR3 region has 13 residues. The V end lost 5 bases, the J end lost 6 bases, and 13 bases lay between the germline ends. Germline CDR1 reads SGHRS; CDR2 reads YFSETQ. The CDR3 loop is CASSLRARDTQYF. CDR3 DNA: TGCGCCAGCAGTCTCCGTGCAAGGGATACGCAGTATTTT.

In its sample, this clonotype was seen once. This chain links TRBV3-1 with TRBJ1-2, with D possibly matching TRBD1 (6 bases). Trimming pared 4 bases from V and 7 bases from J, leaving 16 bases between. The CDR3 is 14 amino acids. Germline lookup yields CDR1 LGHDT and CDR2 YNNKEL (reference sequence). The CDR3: CASSLKGRGGGYTF. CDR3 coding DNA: TGTGCCAGCAGCCTAAAAGGGAGAGGGGGTGGCTACACCTTC.

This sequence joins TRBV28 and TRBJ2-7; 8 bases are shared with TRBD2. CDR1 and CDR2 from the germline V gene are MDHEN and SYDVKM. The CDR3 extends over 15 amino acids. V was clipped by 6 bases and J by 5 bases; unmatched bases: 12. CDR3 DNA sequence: TGTGCCAGCAGCCTACGGACTAGCCCCCGACACGAGCAGTACTTC. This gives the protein CASSLRTSPRHEQYF. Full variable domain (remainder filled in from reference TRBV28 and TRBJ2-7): DVKVTQSSRYLVKRTGEKVFLECVQDMDHENMFWYRQDPGLGLRLIYFSYDVKMKEKGDIPEGYSVSREKKERFSLILESASTNQTSMYLCASSLRTSPRHEQYFGPGTRLTVT.

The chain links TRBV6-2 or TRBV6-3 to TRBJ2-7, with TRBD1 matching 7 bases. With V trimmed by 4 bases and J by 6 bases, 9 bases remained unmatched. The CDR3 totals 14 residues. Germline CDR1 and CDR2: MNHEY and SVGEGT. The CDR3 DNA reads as TGTGCCAGCAGTTCCGCGACAGGGTTCGGCGAGCAGTACTTC. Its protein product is CASSSATGFGEQYF.

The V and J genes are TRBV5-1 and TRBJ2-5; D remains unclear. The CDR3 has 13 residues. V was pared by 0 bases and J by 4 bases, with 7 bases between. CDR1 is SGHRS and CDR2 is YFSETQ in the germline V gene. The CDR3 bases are TGCGCCAGCAGCTTGGGGACGTCAGAGACCCAGTACTTC. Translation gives CASSLGTSETQYF.

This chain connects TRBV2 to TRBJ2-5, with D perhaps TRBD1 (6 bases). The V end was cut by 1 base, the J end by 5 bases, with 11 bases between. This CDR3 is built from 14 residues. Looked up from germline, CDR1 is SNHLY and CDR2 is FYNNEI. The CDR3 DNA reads TGTGCCAGCAGTGAAGGTGGGGGCCGTGAGACCCAGTACTTC. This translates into CASSEGGGRETQYF.

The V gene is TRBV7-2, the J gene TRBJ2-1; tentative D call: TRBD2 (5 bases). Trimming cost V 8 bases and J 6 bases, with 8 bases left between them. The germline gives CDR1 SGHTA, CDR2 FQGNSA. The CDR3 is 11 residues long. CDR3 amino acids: CASGGSNEQFF. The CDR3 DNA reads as TGTGCCAGCGGAGGCAGCAATGAGCAGTTCTTC. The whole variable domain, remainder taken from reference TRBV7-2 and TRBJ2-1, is GAGVSQSPSNKVTEKGKDVELRCDPISGHTALYWYRQSLGQGLEFLIYFQGNSAPDKSGLPSDRFSAERTGGSVSTLTIQRTQQEDSAVYLCASGGSNEQFFGPGTRLTVL.